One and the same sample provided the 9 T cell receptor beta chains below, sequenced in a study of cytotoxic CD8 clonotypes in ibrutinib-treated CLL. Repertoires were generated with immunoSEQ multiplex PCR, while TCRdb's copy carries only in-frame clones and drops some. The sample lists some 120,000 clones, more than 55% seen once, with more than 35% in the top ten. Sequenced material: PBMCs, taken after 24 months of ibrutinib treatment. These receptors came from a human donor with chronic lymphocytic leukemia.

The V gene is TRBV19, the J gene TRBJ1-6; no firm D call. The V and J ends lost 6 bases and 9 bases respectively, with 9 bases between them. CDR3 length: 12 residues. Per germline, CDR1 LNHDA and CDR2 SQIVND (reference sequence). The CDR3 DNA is TGTGCCAGTAGCGGGCCTACTTCACCCCTCCACTTT. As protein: CASSGPTSPLHF. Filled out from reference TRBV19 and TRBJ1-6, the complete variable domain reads DGGITQSPKYLFRKEGQNVTLSCEQNLNHDAMYWYRQDPGQGLRLIYYSQIVNDFQKGDIAEGYSVSREKKESFPLTVTSAQKNPTAFYLCASSGPTSPLHFGNGTRLTVT.

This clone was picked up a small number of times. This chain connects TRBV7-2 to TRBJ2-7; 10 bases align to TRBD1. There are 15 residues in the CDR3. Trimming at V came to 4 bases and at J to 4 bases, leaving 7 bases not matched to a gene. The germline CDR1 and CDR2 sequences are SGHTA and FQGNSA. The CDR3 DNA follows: TGTGCCAGCAGCTATCTTGGACAGGGGGGATACGAGCAGTACTTC. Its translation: CASSYLGQGGYEQYF.

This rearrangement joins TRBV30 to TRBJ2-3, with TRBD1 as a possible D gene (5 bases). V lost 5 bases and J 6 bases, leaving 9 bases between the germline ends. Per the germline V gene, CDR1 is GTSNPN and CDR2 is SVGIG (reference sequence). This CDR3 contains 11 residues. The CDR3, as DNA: TGTGCCTGGCAAAGGGGTGATACGCAGTATTTT. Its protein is CAWQRGDTQYF.

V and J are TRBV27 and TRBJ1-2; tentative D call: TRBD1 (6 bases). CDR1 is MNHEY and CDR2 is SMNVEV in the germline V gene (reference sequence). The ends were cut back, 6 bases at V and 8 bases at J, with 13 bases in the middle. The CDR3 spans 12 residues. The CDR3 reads CASRTLGGGYTF. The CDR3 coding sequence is TGTGCCAGCAGGACCCTGGGGGGCGGCTACACCTTC.

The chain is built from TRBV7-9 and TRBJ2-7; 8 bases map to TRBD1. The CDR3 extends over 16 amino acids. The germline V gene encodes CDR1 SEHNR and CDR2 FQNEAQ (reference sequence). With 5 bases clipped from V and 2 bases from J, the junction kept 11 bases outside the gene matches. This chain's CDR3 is CASSGRRTGKTYEQYF. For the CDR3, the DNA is TGTGCCAGCAGCGGAAGAAGGACAGGGAAAACCTACGAGCAGTACTTC.

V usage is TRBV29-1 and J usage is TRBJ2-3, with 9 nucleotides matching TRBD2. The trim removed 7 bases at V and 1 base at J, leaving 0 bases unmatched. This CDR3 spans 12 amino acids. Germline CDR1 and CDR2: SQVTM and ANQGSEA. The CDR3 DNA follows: TGCAGCGGGACTAGCGGCACAGATACGCAGTATTTT. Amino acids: CSGTSGTDTQYF.

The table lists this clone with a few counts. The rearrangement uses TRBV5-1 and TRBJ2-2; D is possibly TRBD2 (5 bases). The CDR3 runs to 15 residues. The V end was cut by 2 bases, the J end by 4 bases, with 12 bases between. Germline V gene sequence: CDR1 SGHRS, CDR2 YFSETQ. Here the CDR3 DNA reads TGCGCCAGCAGCTTTTCGGGGTTGGGCACCGGGGAGCTGTTTTTT. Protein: CASSFSGLGTGELFF.

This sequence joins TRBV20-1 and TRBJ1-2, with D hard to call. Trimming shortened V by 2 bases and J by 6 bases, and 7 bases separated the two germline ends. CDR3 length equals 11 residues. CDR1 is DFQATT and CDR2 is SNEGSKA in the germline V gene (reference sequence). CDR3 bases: TGCAGTGCTAGACGTGGGGATGGCTACACCTTC. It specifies CSARRGDGYTF.

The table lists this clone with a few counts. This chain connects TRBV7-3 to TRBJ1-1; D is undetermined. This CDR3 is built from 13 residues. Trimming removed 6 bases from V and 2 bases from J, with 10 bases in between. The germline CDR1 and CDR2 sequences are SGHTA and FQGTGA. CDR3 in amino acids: CASSSSTNTEAFF. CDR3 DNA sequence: TGTGCCAGCAGTTCGTCTACTAACACTGAAGCTTTCTTT.